This T cell receptor (beta chain) was documented in a study of graft-versus-host responses after intestinal transplantation. Study-level points and caveats: Marrow from the recipient contained GvH clones, some of which had appeared first in ileum or blood.

A word on this clone: Its cognate antigen is unknown.

TCRdb's copy holds only in-frame clones and misses some; the assay was immunoSEQ multiplex PCR. Of more than 65,000 clones listed, about 89% are singletons. The sequenced sample was unstimulated CD4+ T cells sorted from spleen or lymph node cells, obtained before intestinal transplant. The TCR comes from a human donor who received an intestinal transplant.

CDR3 sequence (DNA): TGTGCCTGGAGTGTGCGGGAGGATCAGCCCCAGCATTTT. Protein sequence: CAWSVREDQPQHF. The V gene is TRBV30, the J gene TRBJ1-5; D gene uncertain. Trimming shortened V by 0 bases and J by 5 bases, and 8 bases separated the two germline ends. Germline CDR1 and CDR2: GTSNPN and SVGIG (reference sequence). The CDR3 has 13 residues.